What follows describes a single T cell receptor beta chain. Sequenced material consisted of expressed TCRB transcripts (all of the isolated RNA was reverse transcribed). The protocol was immunoSEQ multiplex PCR, while the TCRdb copy is restricted to in-frame clones and leaves out a portion. The sample has around 19,000 clones; around 46% are singletons. The data belong to a study of beta chain features in type 1 diabetes. CD45RO/CCR7/CD25/CD127/CD95/CD27 sorting isolated CD4+ naive, central memory, regulatory and stem cell-like memory cells. J lost 1 base, V lost 6 bases, and 4 bases had no gene match. Per the germline V gene, CDR1 is SGHNT and CDR2 is YYREEE (reference sequence). This CDR3 has 14 amino acids.

The clonotype originates from a man younger than 35 in good health. The sequenced sample consisted of stem cell memory CD4+ T cells from blood. The J gene is TRBJ1-1, the V gene TRBV5-4, with TRBD1 matching over 9 bases. CDR3 loop: CASTQGQGNTEAFF. The CDR3 coding sequence is TGTGCCAGCACCCAGGGACAGGGGAACACTGAAGCTTTCTTT.